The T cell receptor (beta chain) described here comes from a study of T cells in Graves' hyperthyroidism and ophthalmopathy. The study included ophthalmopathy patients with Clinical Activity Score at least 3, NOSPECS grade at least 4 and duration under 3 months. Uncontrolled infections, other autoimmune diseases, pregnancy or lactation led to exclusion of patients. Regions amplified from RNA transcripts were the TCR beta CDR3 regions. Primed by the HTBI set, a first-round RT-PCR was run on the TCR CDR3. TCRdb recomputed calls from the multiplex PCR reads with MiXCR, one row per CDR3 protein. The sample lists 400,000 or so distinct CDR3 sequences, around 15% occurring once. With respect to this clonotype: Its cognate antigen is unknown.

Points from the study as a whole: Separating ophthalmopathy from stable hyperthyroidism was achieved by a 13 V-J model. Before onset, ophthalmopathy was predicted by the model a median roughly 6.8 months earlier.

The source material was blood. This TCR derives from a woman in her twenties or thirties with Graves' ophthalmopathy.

The CDR3 is CASRPLGLAGGGHSDTQYF. CDR3 DNA sequence: TGTGCCAGCCGCCCCCTCGGACTAGCGGGGGGGGGACACTCAGATACGCAGTATTTT. V and J are TRBV5-5 and TRBJ2-3, with 15 bases aligning to TRBD2. The CDR3 is 19 residues long. Germline CDR1 SGHKS, CDR2 YYEKEE (reference sequence). Trimming took 7 bases from V and 4 from J; bases not matched to a gene: 16.